This T cell receptor (beta chain) was identified during a study of T cell changes during pregnancy in multiple sclerosis. Sequenced by immunoSEQ multiplex PCR; TCRdb stores in-frame clones only, minus some. The table records under 85,000 clones, just over 90% of them present only once. V was pared by 0 bases and J by 2 bases, with 10 bases between. Germline V gene data show CDR1 as KGHSH and CDR2 as LQKENI. The CDR3 covers 15 residues. The source is a female donor with multiple sclerosis, enrolled in a pregnancy study. The chain is built from TRBV18 and TRBJ1-1; D is unresolved. The material sequenced was CD4+ T cells from peripheral blood mononuclear cells, taken in the second trimester of pregnancy. CDR3 amino acids: CASSPPSGTNTEAFF. In DNA, the CDR3 is TGTGCCAGCTCACCACCGTCAGGCACAAACACTGAAGCTTTCTTT.